The rows below give T cell receptor beta chains drawn from one sample of a study of blood T cells in healthy people across ages. TCRdb reprocessed the 5' RACE reads via MiXCR and lists one record per CDR3 protein. The sample consists of 920,000 or so distinct CDR3 sequences, less than 50% of them appearing once. The material sequenced was blood. Receptor source: a woman aged 55 to 70 in good health. The CDR3 runs from the conserved cysteine through the conserved F or W.

j_call,v_call,cdr3_aa
TRBJ2-5,TRBV13,CASSLGLAGTREQYF
TRBJ1-5,TRBV7-8,CASSLVGGHSNQPQHF
TRBJ2-7,TRBV6-1,CASSDAPGTSNEQYF
TRBJ2-7,TRBV25-1,CASSEQGAHEQYF
TRBJ2-1,TRBV14,CTSSTLGRGSNEQFF
TRBJ2-3,TRBV10-3,CAISVTTDTQYF
TRBJ2-5,TRBV27,CASTTPKTNVPNLQETQYF
TRBJ2-1,TRBV20-1,CSAPGLAGGLTINEQFF
TRBJ2-7,TRBV28,CASSLTDPTIRAQYF
TRBJ2-7,TRBV11-2,CASSKVSGQGISYEQYF
TRBJ2-7,TRBV27,CASSPRGRVSAYEQYF
TRBJ2-3,TRBV2,CASKISGRDTDTQYF
TRBJ1-6,TRBV6-5,CASRAMTGRGNSPLHF
TRBJ1-4,TRBV29-1,CSVAEQVNEKLFF
TRBJ2-4,TRBV6-2/TRBV6-3,CASSMGVAGPYF
TRBJ2-7,TRBV20-1,CSALPPRDRGGEQYF
TRBJ2-3,TRBV21-1,CASSKDALRLVGTDTQYF
TRBJ2-7,TRBV7-8,CASSLRDSREQYF
TRBJ2-1,TRBV15,CATSSPPQGGNEQFF
NA,TRBV29-1,CSVGQGFGYEQYF
TRBJ2-3,TRBV29-1,CSADASGDTQYF
TRBJ2-1,TRBV24-1,CATSDSRRLASSYNEQFF
TRBJ1-1,TRBV27,CASSFRGEGTEAFF
TRBJ2-5,TRBV5-1,CASSTGGYQETQYF
TRBJ2-7,TRBV6-6,CASSYSTGYNEQYF
TRBJ2-5,TRBV6-1,CASSGTGGFQETQYF
TRBJ2-7,TRBV11-2,CASSWGQSVQEAQYF
TRBJ2-3,TRBV5-8,CASSLGTSSEGDTQYF
TRBJ1-1,TRBV20-1,CSVRGTEAFF
TRBJ2-7,TRBV6-1,CASSAPQGNSYEQYF
TRBJ1-5,TRBV2,CASSRDSYQPQHF
TRBJ2-7,TRBV9,CASSGGTGGYEQYF
TRBJ2-5,TRBV27,CASSSVASGRGETQYF
TRBJ1-1,TRBV15,CATSRGDQNTEAFF
TRBJ2-7,TRBV6-2/TRBV6-3,CASSSLAGSSYEQYF
TRBJ2-4,TRBV4-1,CAGSQEGTSGSWGKNIQYF
TRBJ2-1,TRBV7-3,CASSLDIYNEQFF
TRBJ2-1,TRBV12-3/TRBV12-4,CASSVWEGDNEQFF
TRBJ1-1,TRBV20-1,CSAPDRGLDTEAFF
TRBJ2-7,TRBV12-3/TRBV12-4,CASRRLAGGSYNEQYF
TRBJ1-2,TRBV7-8,CASSSNPGGPYGYTF
TRBJ2-1,TRBV4-1,CASSQVAGFSYNEQFF
TRBJ2-1,TRBV13,CASSPNRGLSSYNEQFF
TRBJ2-7,TRBV7-6,CASSLEGGNSYEQYF
TRBJ2-5,TRBV5-1,CASSYPPSKQYF
TRBJ2-3,TRBV7-6,CASSSPADTQYF
TRBJ1-2,TRBV6-1,CASSPPAGTQRANYGYTF
TRBJ2-7,TRBV15,CATSRDSVGSGGQYF
TRBJ2-3,TRBV4-1,CASSLSRGRRSDTQYF
TRBJ2-1,TRBV24-1,CATSDRGQVGAYNEQFF
TRBJ2-1,TRBV12-3/TRBV12-4,CASSFGGLAGEQFF
TRBJ2-1,TRBV24-1,CATSETEYNEQFF
TRBJ2-7,TRBV18,CASSQPGQGIYEQYF
TRBJ2-1,TRBV6-2/TRBV6-3,CASQRRGSYNEQFF